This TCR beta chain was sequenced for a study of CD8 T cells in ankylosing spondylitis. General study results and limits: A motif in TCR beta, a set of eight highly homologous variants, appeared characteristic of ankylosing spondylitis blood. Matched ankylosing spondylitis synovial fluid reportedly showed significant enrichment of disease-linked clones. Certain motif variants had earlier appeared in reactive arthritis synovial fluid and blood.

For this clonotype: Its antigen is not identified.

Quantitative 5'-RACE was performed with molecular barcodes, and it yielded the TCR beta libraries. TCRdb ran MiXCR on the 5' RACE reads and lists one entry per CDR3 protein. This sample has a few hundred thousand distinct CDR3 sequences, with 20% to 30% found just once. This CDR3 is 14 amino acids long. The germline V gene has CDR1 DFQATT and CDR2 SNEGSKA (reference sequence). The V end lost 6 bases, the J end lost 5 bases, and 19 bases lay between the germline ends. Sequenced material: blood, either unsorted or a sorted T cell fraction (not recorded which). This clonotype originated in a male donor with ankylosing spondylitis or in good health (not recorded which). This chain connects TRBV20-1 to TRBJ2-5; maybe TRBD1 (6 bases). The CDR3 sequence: CSATGTLQRETQYF. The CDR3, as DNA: TGCAGTGCGACCGGGACACTCCAACGGGAGACCCAGTACTTC.